This record looks at one T cell receptor beta chain sequence and its context. The sample originates from a study of chemoradiotherapy in HPV16-positive cancers. Data came from immunoSEQ multiplex PCR; TCRdb stores just in-frame clones and leaves some out. This table holds 40,000 to 65,000 clones, about nine tenths found once. The CDR3 contains 13 residues. The germline CDR1 and CDR2 sequences are SGHVT and SQSDAQ. V was trimmed by 6 bases and J by 5 bases, leaving 11 bases between them. This TCR came from a human donor with HPV-associated anogenital cancer. The chain joins TRBV7-4 to TRBJ1-5; D gene uncertain. The starting material was blood, obtained from a patient who underwent chemoradiotherapy. The CDR3 sequence: CASSRDVDQPQHF. DNA for the CDR3: TGTGCCAGCAGTAGGGATGTGGATCAGCCCCAGCATTTT.